This TCR beta chain was sequenced for a study of PD-L1 blockade in urothelial cancer. At the level of the study: Most patients, twenty-five of 29, were males with bladder-origin cancer. Each blood sample yielded a median of about 150,000 T cells.

Templates that were synthetic TCR analogs were spiked into each PCR. Generated by immunoSEQ multiplex PCR, the TCRdb table keeps only in-frame clones and is missing some. The table shows approximately 50,000 clones, with about four fifths occurring only once. Regarding time point: pretreatment peripheral blood. The CDR3 is 15 residues long. Looked up from germline, CDR1 is LNHDA and CDR2 is SQIVND (reference sequence). V was pared by 6 bases and J by 3 bases, with 10 bases of the junction left unmatched. The V and J genes are TRBV19 and TRBJ2-7, with 8 bases fitting TRBD2. This clonotype was obtained from a man aged 45 to 65 with urothelial cancer. This specimen was PBMCs, taken around atezolizumab (anti-PD-L1) treatment. Here the CDR3 DNA reads TGTGCCAGTAGGTCGCCGGGACTAGGACACTACGAGCAGTACTTC. Translating gives CASRSPGLGHYEQYF.